What follows are 14 T cell receptor beta chains derived from one specimen sequenced in a study of vaccination effects on CD4 cells after COVID-19. Following 10 days of culture, CD4+ T cells were isolated. The table came from immunoSEQ multiplex PCR; TCRdb's copy has only in-frame clones and leaves some out. This table holds tens of thousands of clones, 65% to 70% found once. Antigens for these TCRs are unknown. Here the sequenced sample was CD4+ T cells from PBMCs cultured without peptide, taken before COVID-19 vaccination. All receptors come from a human donor who received a COVID-19 vaccine.

This clone appeared once. This chain uses TRBV30 with TRBJ1-1; D possibly corresponds to TRBD1 (5 bases). The CDR3 consists of 14 residues. Trimming stripped 5 bases from V and 1 base from J, with 14 bases between. Germline V gives CDR1 GTSNPN, CDR2 SVGIG (reference sequence). The CDR3 protein is CAWWGLLGNTEAFF. CDR3 nucleotide sequence: TGTGCCTGGTGGGGCCTCCTTGGGAACACTGAAGCTTTCTTT.

The chain uses TRBV14 and TRBJ1-3, with TRBD1 matching over 7 bases. With 3 bases clipped from V and 0 bases from J, the junction kept 8 bases outside the gene matches. This CDR3 has 17 amino acids. Per germline, CDR1 SGHDN and CDR2 FVKESK. DNA for the CDR3: TGTGCCAGCAGCCAGTTTACAGGGGTCCTCTCTGGAAACACCATATATTTT. It specifies CASSQFTGVLSGNTIYF.

By sample share, this clone is medium-sized. V and J are TRBV2 and TRBJ1-5; unclear D gene. The germline gives CDR1 SNHLY, CDR2 FYNNEI. The CDR3 is made up of 12 amino acids. With 5 bases removed from V and 6 bases from J, the gap between germline ends came to 8 bases. The CDR3 region is CASSPPGQPQHF. In nucleotides, the CDR3 is TGTGCCAGCAGTCCCCCGGGTCAGCCCCAGCATTTT. The variable domain in full, with the rest retrieved from reference TRBV2 and TRBJ1-5, is EPEVTQTPSHQVTQMGQEVILRCVPISNHLYFYWYRQILGQKVEFLVSFYNNEISEKSEIFDDQFSVERPDGSNFTLKIRSTKLEDSAMYFCASSPPGQPQHFGDGTRLSIL.

The chain combines TRBV2 with TRBJ2-5; 7 nucleotides line up with TRBD2. The V gene end was trimmed by 2 bases and the J gene end by 4 bases; junction bases not matched to a gene: 1. This CDR3 has 13 amino acids. Germline-derived CDR1 and CDR2 are SNHLY and FYNNEI. CDR3 residues: CASSEQRGETQYF. The CDR3 DNA reads TGTGCCAGCAGTGAACAGCGGGGAGAGACCCAGTACTTC. Full variable domain (outside the CDR3, taken from reference TRBV2 and TRBJ2-5): EPEVTQTPSHQVTQMGQEVILRCVPISNHLYFYWYRQILGQKVEFLVSFYNNEISEKSEIFDDQFSVERPDGSNFTLKIRSTKLEDSAMYFCASSEQRGETQYFGPGTRLLVL.

The chain links TRBV29-1 to TRBJ1-4, with D possibly TRBD1 on 5 matching bases. The CDR3 covers 13 residues. Germline lookup yields CDR1 SQVTM and CDR2 ANQGSEA. Trimming shortened V by 7 bases and J by 12 bases, and 21 bases separated the two germline ends. The CDR3 sequence: CSARVQSSGELFF. The CDR3 DNA reads TGCAGCGCTCGGGTGCAATCCTCGGGGGAACTGTTTTTT.

This chain links TRBV7-9 with TRBJ2-7; a weak D match, TRBD1 (6 bases). Germline V gene data show CDR1 as SEHNR and CDR2 as FQNEAQ (reference sequence). Trimming stripped 5 bases from V and 3 bases from J, with 17 bases between. The CDR3 is 15 residues long. CDR3: CASSPRTAINYEQYF. CDR3 in DNA: TGTGCCAGCAGCCCAAGGACAGCGATCAACTACGAGCAGTACTTC.

V is TRBV5-1 and J is TRBJ2-7, with 10 bases matching TRBD1. CDR3 size: 15 residues. V was clipped by 4 bases and J by 5 bases; unmatched bases: 9. Per the germline V gene, CDR1 is SGHRS and CDR2 is YFSETQ. The CDR3 reads CASSLEGQGRHEQYF. For the CDR3, the DNA is TGCGCCAGCAGCCTGGAGGGACAGGGGCGCCACGAGCAGTACTTC. The full variable domain, its missing parts supplied by reference TRBV5-1 and TRBJ2-7, is KAGVTQTPRYLIKTRGQQVTLSCSPISGHRSVSWYQQTPGQGLQFLFEYFSETQRNKGNFPGRFSGRQFSNSRSEMNVSTLELGDSALYLCASSLEGQGRHEQYFGPGTRLTVT.

The rearrangement links TRBV5-6 to TRBJ2-5, with a weak D call TRBD1 (5 bases). The V end lost 0 bases, the J end lost 5 bases, and 8 bases lay between the germline ends. The CDR3 has 13 residues. Germline lookup yields CDR1 SGHDT and CDR2 YYEEEE. This CDR3 is CASSLAQGETQYF. DNA for the CDR3: TGTGCCAGCAGCTTGGCGCAGGGTGAGACCCAGTACTTC.

The CDR3 nucleotides are TGTGCCAGCAGCTTGATAACTAGCGGGGGGGGAGGATTAACAGATACGCAGTATTTT. As protein: CASSLITSGGGGLTDTQYF. The gene calls are TRBV5-4 and TRBJ2-3; 13 nucleotides agree with TRBD2. In germline, CDR1 is SGHNT, CDR2 YYREEE (reference sequence). Trimming at V came to 1 base and at J to 3 bases, leaving 11 bases not matched to a gene. This CDR3 has 19 residues.

The rearrangement links TRBV30 to TRBJ1-5; D possibly corresponds to TRBD1 (5 bases). V lost 3 bases and J lost 6, with 12 bases in between. CDR3 length: 13 residues. From germline, CDR1 is GTSNPN and CDR2 SVGIG (reference sequence). The CDR3 sequence is CAWSAGYGQPQHF. The CDR3, as DNA: TGTGCCTGGAGCGCAGGGTATGGTCAGCCCCAGCATTTT.

V gene TRBV27 combines with J gene TRBJ1-1; D is unclear. Looked up from germline, CDR1 is MNHEY and CDR2 is SMNVEV (reference sequence). The germline V and J ends were trimmed by 3 bases and 1 base, with 6 bases remaining between them. This CDR3 contains 13 residues. Written as DNA, the CDR3 is TGTGCCAGCAGTTTTGAGGGGAACACTGAAGCTTTCTTT. This translates into CASSFEGNTEAFF.

J is TRBJ2-5 and V is TRBV18, with TRBD1 matching 9 bases. CDR1 is KGHSH, CDR2 LQKENI, per germline. The CDR3 extends over 14 amino acids. The ends lost 1 base at V and 3 bases at J; junction bases unmatched: 0. DNA for the CDR3: TGTGCCAGCTCACCACGGACAGGGGAAGAGACCCAGTACTTC. It codes for CASSPRTGEETQYF.

The chain carries TRBV4-1 and TRBJ1-1, with 9 bases identical to TRBD1. Germline CDR1 is MGHRA and CDR2 is YSYEKL. Trimming took 3 bases from V and 11 from J; bases not matched to a gene: 10. This CDR3 has 14 residues. CDR3 DNA sequence: TGCGCCAGCAGCCAGTATTACAGGGGGCTGGTCGCTTTCTTT. Its translation is CASSQYYRGLVAFF.

V is TRBV21-1 and J is TRBJ1-1; the D segment call TRBD1 is taken from the table without a DNA check. TRBV21-1 is a listed pseudogene. The CDR3 is 17 amino acids. The CDR3 sequence: CASSKGHDRVGNTEAFF. The DNA of the CDR3 is TGTGCCAGCAGCAAAGGCCATGACAGGGTCGGAAACACTGAAGCTTTCTTT.